The 27 T cell receptor beta chains listed next were all sequenced from one sample in a study of blood T cells in healthy people across ages. Next came a second PCR, run for roughly 6 to 11 cycles, which used a sample-barcoded 5' primer along with a J-beta primer mix. MiXCR was run by TCRdb on the 5' RACE reads, yielding one entry per CDR3 protein. Among approximately 800,000 distinct CDR3 sequences, around 45% were seen once, and the ten largest hold over 15%. Specimen: blood. The receptors were sampled from a man older than 75 in good health.

A remark on this clonotype: A much larger clonotype is one base distant, so this may be a read error. The chain carries TRBV7-9 and TRBJ2-5; 7 bases are shared with TRBD2. The CDR3 is 12 amino acids. Germline CDR1 SEHNR, CDR2 FQNEAQ (reference sequence). CDR3 nucleotide sequence: TGTGCCGGCAGCTCGTGGGGGGGAGAGCAGTACTTC. Translating it yields CAGSSWGGEQYF.

This clonotype was recorded a few times. The chain uses TRBV12-3 or TRBV12-4 and TRBJ2-1; the D gene is possibly TRBD1 (6 bases). This CDR3 comprises 16 residues. V was pared by 5 bases and J by 8 bases, with 22 bases between. The CDR3 reads CASSVQGFMWSDEQFF. CDR3 in DNA: TGTGCCAGCAGTGTTCAGGGGTTCATGTGGAGCGATGAGCAGTTCTTC.

The table lists this clonotype with a few counts. The V and J genes are TRBV20-1 and TRBJ2-1; 9 nucleotides agree with TRBD1. J was trimmed by 8 bases and V by 6 bases; bases with no gene match: 5. CDR3 size: 12 residues. Germline V gene lookup returns CDR1 DFQATT and CDR2 SNEGSKA (reference sequence). CDR3 in DNA: TGCAGTGCCCCGGGACAGGGTGATGAGCAGTTCTTC. As protein: CSAPGQGDEQFF.

This clonotype was seen a few times. The genes are TRBV6-4 and TRBJ2-3; no clear D gene. Trimming left V 0 bases short and J 0 bases short, with 4 bases between. The CDR3 loop spans 14 amino acids. The germline V gene encodes CDR1 MRHNA and CDR2 SNTAGT. CDR3 nucleotides: TGTGCCAGCAGTGACTCCTGGAGCACAGATACGCAGTATTTT. This sequence encodes CASSDSWSTDTQYF.

At least ten counts were recorded for this clonotype. This sequence joins TRBV7-2 and TRBJ1-1; TRBD1 matches at 7 bases. The CDR3 covers 15 residues. J gave up 1 base and V 0 bases, and 2 bases lay outside the gene matches. Per germline, CDR1 SGHTA and CDR2 FQGNSA. DNA of the CDR3: TGTGCCAGCAGCTTAGCAGGGGGCGAGAACACTGAAGCTTTCTTT. Translated, it gives CASSLAGGENTEAFF.

The table lists this clonotype with a count of one. The gene calls are TRBV27 and TRBJ1-1, with D unclear. V lost 5 bases, J lost 3 bases, and 10 bases lay in between. Germline lookup yields CDR1 MNHEY and CDR2 SMNVEV (reference sequence). The CDR3 contains 13 residues. Written as DNA, the CDR3 is TGTGCCAGCAGTCATACTTGGGACACTGAAGCTTTCTTT. Residues: CASSHTWDTEAFF.

This clonotype has just a few counts. The chain uses TRBV20-1 and TRBJ2-1; 12 nucleotides line up with TRBD2. This CDR3 is 19 amino acids long. Germline V gives CDR1 DFQATT, CDR2 SNEGSKA (reference sequence). J was trimmed by 1 base and V by 0 bases; bases with no gene match: 10. As DNA, the CDR3 is TGCAGTGCTAGAGATCGGTTACTAGCGGGAGGAGCGTCCTACAATGAGCAGTTCTTC. Protein: CSARDRLLAGGASYNEQFF.

This chain connects TRBV7-2 to TRBJ2-1, with D perhaps TRBD1 or TRBD2 (6 bases each). In germline, CDR1 is SGHTA, CDR2 FQGNSA. Trimming removed 5 bases at V and 8 bases at J, with 13 bases between. This CDR3 is 13 amino acids long. CDR3 coding DNA: TGTGCCAGCAGCGGGGGGCCTGGCGATGAGCAGTTCTTC. It yields the protein CASSGGPGDEQFF.

The chain is built from TRBV29-1 and TRBJ2-5; 10 bases match TRBD1. V was clipped by 3 bases and J by 11 bases; unmatched bases: 9. The germline gives CDR1 SQVTM, CDR2 ANQGSEA. The CDR3 runs to 13 residues. CDR3 in amino acids: CSVERQGAGEQYF. For the CDR3, the DNA is TGCAGCGTTGAGAGACAGGGGGCAGGGGAGCAGTACTTC.

This clonotype was recorded at least ten times. The chain recombines TRBV20-1 with TRBJ2-7; no firm D call. The length of the CDR3 is 14 residues. V lost 3 bases and J lost 0, with 12 bases in between. Germline V CDR1 and CDR2: DFQATT, SNEGSKA (reference sequence). The CDR3 coding sequence is TGCAGTGCTAGTCTTGCGGAAAACTCCTACGAGCAGTACTTC. It is translated as CSASLAENSYEQYF.

The chain joins TRBV20-1 to TRBJ2-7, with 10 positions matching TRBD1. The germline gives CDR1 DFQATT, CDR2 SNEGSKA (reference sequence). The CDR3 covers 14 residues. V dropped 1 base and J dropped 7; count of bases not matched to a gene: 7. This CDR3 reads CSARGQGAYNEQYF. CDR3 bases: TGCAGTGCTAGAGGACAGGGGGCCTACAATGAGCAGTACTTC.

The chain is built from TRBV6-1 and TRBJ2-3, with 7 bases matching TRBD2. V lost 4 bases to trimming and J lost 6 bases; unmatched junction nucleotides: 4. In germline, CDR1 is MNHNS, CDR2 SASEGT. This CDR3 is 13 amino acids long. The CDR3 DNA is TGTGCCAGCAGTGGGACTAGTGTCGATACGCAGTATTTT. Amino acids: CASSGTSVDTQYF.

The chain combines TRBV12-3 or TRBV12-4 with TRBJ2-2; D remains ambiguous. Trimming left V 7 bases short and J 2 bases short, with 14 bases between. The length of the CDR3 is 15 residues. CDR3: CASKRPLGNTGELFF. For the CDR3, the DNA is TGTGCCAGCAAGCGCCCTCTGGGTAACACCGGGGAGCTGTTTTTT.

The genes are TRBV28 and TRBJ2-1; 12 bases are a match to TRBD2. The V and J ends lost 8 bases and 9 bases, in that order; junction bases with no gene match: 8. The germline V gene has CDR1 MDHEN and CDR2 SYDVKM. This CDR3 region has 14 residues. Here the CDR3 reads CASVETSGSFEQFF. CDR3 nucleotide sequence: TGTGCCAGCGTCGAGACTAGCGGGAGTTTTGAGCAGTTCTTC.

The rearrangement uses TRBV25-1 and TRBJ2-2; 12 nucleotides align to TRBD1. Germline assignment: CDR1 MGHDK and CDR2 SYGVNS. This CDR3 has 16 residues. V was clipped by 3 bases and J by 10 bases; unmatched bases: 9. The CDR3 spells CASSDPSGTGGAELFF. The DNA for the CDR3 is TGTGCCAGCAGTGATCCTTCCGGGACAGGGGGCGCGGAGCTGTTTTTT. Using reference TRBV25-1 and TRBJ2-2 for the parts outside the CDR3, the full variable domain is EADIYQTPRYLVIGTGKKITLECSQTMGHDKMYWYQQDPGMELHLIHYSYGVNSTEKGDLSSESTVSRIRTEHFPLTLESARPSHTSQYLCASSDPSGTGGAELFFGEGSRLTVL.

The chain links TRBV20-1 to TRBJ1-2; TRBD1 matches at 12 bases. CDR3 size: 16 residues. Unmatched junction bases numbered 6, after V lost 2 bases and J lost 2 bases. The V gene's germline CDR1 is DFQATT and CDR2 SNEGSKA (reference sequence). The chain's CDR3 is CSARRGQGAVNYGYTF. The CDR3 nucleotides read TGCAGTGCTAGAAGGGGACAGGGGGCTGTGAACTATGGCTACACCTTC.

Note on this clonotype: Since a far larger clone is one base different, this is likely a read error. The chain has TRBV29-1 and TRBJ2-1, with D possibly TRBD1 on 5 matching bases. V lost 4 bases and J 10 bases, leaving 11 bases between the germline ends. This CDR3 is built from 11 residues. Germline V CDR1 and CDR2: SQVTM, ANQGSEA. CDR3 region: CSVGGSYEQFF. The CDR3, as DNA: TGCAGCGTTGGGGGCTCCTACGAGCAGTTCTTC.

The chain uses TRBV12-3 or TRBV12-4 and TRBJ2-3, with D hard to call. Between the trimmed V and J ends, which lost 3 bases and 4 bases, there was a span of 11 bases. The CDR3 spans 14 residues. CDR3 nucleotides: TGTGCCAGCAGTTTCGTGGGAAGCGCAGATACGCAGTATTTT. It is translated as CASSFVGSADTQYF.

This clonotype was seen at least ten times. The CDR3 spells CASTSATGPAYEQYF. CDR3 coding DNA: TGTGCCAGCACTTCGGCGACAGGACCGGCCTACGAGCAGTACTTC. V gene TRBV7-2 combines with J gene TRBJ2-7; possible D gene TRBD1, 6 bases. The CDR3 sequence is 15 residues long. Germline CDR1 and CDR2: SGHTA and FQGNSA. V was shortened by 7 bases and J by 2 bases, with 18 bases between the two germline ends.

The chain carries TRBV7-2 and TRBJ2-7; D is unclear. The ends were cut back, 1 base at V and 4 bases at J, with 8 bases in the middle. CDR3 length: 13 residues. Per the germline V gene, CDR1 is SGHTA and CDR2 is FQGNSA. The CDR3 bases are TGTGCCAGCAGCTTAGAACCTCAATACGAGCAGTACTTC. This gives the protein CASSLEPQYEQYF. Based on the CDR3 plus reference TRBV7-2 and TRBJ2-7, the full variable domain is GAGVSQSPSNKVTEKGKDVELRCDPISGHTALYWYRQSLGQGLEFLIYFQGNSAPDKSGLPSDRFSAERTGGSVSTLTIQRTQQEDSAVYLCASSLEPQYEQYFGPGTRLTVT.

This chain uses TRBV10-3 with TRBJ2-1; 13 nucleotides line up with TRBD2. Germline V gene data show CDR1 as ENHRY and CDR2 as SYGVKD. The CDR3 runs to 14 residues. Unmatched junction bases numbered 13, after V lost 10 bases and J lost 13 bases. CDR3 loop: CASSGLAGSEEQFF. The CDR3 DNA reads TGTGCCAGCTCGGGACTAGCGGGAAGTGAGGAACAGTTCTTC.

The chain links TRBV3-1 to TRBJ2-5, with no clear D. The last part of the DNA fits TRBJ2-7 better; the J call may be wrong. The germline CDR1 and CDR2 sequences are LGHDT and YNNKEL (reference sequence). This CDR3 has 16 residues. This CDR3 reads CASSQEVGLYPYEQYF. DNA for the CDR3: TGTGCCAGCAGCCAAGAGGTAGGCTTGTATCCCTACGAGCAGTACTTC.

J is TRBJ2-2 and V is TRBV6-2 or TRBV6-3, with D possibly being TRBD2 (5 bases). This CDR3 has 13 residues. V was trimmed by 2 bases and J by 5 bases, leaving 6 bases between them. Germline V CDR1 and CDR2: MNHEY, SVGEGT. The CDR3 spells CASSYTGTGELFF. CDR3 coding DNA: TGTGCCAGCAGTTACACGGGGACCGGGGAGCTGTTTTTT.

The sample holds many counts of this clonotype. V usage is TRBV29-1 and J usage is TRBJ2-1, with 13 positions matching TRBD2. CDR1 and CDR2 (germline): SQVTM, ANQGSEA. The V segment lost 4 bases and the J segment 5 bases; nucleotides outside the gene matches: 2. CDR3 length equals 14 residues. CDR3 bases: TGCAGCGTTGCCGGGACTAGCGGGAACAATGAGCAGTTCTTC. This encodes CSVAGTSGNNEQFF.

Points on this clonotype: This sequence may be a read error, since a much larger clone differs from it by one base. The J gene is TRBJ2-5, the V gene TRBV6-2 or TRBV6-3; possible D gene TRBD2, 5 bases. V was trimmed by 4 bases and J by 11 bases, leaving 29 bases between them. The CDR3 has 17 amino acids. Germline values: CDR1 MNHEY, CDR2 SVGEGT. The chain's CDR3 is CASSSFGPQDLNNEQYF. The CDR3 DNA follows: TGTGCCAGCAGTTCTTTTGGCCCCCAGGACTTAAACAATGAGCAGTACTTC.

This clonotype was seen a few times. This chain uses TRBV25-1 with TRBJ2-4, with 7 bases that match TRBD1. The CDR3 extends over 18 amino acids. V lost 3 bases, J lost 2 bases, and 13 bases stayed unmatched. The germline gives CDR1 MGHDK, CDR2 SYGVNS. CDR3: CASSDHSSQGVTKNIQYF. The CDR3 nucleotides read TGTGCCAGCAGTGACCATTCTTCCCAGGGGGTGACCAAAAACATTCAGTACTTC.

The V and J genes are TRBV28 and TRBJ2-1, with 8 bases fitting TRBD2. The CDR3 covers 14 residues. The germline V gene has CDR1 MDHEN and CDR2 SYDVKM. V dropped 5 bases and J dropped 7; count of bases not matched to a gene: 7. The CDR3 DNA is TGTGCCAGCAGTACCCCCAGACTAGCGAATGAGCAGTTCTTC. It codes for CASSTPRLANEQFF.